The 27 T cell receptor beta chains presented below share a single source sample, sequenced in a study of T cells after yellow fever vaccination. MiXCR was run by TCRdb on the 5' RACE reads, yielding one entry per CDR3 protein. The table shows around 120,000 distinct CDR3 sequences, with about 16% occurring only once. The source was CD8+ T cells sorted from PBMCs, collected 5 days after the yellow fever booster vaccination. Every receptor here comes from a man in his late teens or twenties who received the YFV17D yellow fever vaccine.

The rearrangement links TRBV14 to TRBJ2-7; a weak D match, TRBD1 (5 bases). Per the germline V gene, CDR1 is SGHDN and CDR2 is FVKESK. The CDR3 length is 12 residues. The CDR3 coding sequence is TGTGCCAGCAGCCAAGGGCTTGCCAGGGTGCACGTC. Encoded protein: CASSQGLARVHV.

V usage is TRBV14 and J usage is TRBJ2-5; TRBD2 matches at 10 bases. Germline CDR1 is SGHDN and CDR2 is FVKESK. The junction had 10 bases not matched to a gene; V was cut back by 4 bases and J by 5 bases. The CDR3 sequence is 16 residues long. CDR3 nucleotide sequence: TGTGCCAGCAGCCTACCTCAGCGGGGGGGCCGGGAGACCCAGTACTTC. It yields the protein CASSLPQRGGRETQYF.

This clonotype was detected many times. This chain links TRBV20-1 with TRBJ2-2; TRBD2 aligns across 12 bases. The V and J ends lost 1 base and 6 bases, in that order; junction bases with no gene match: 3. CDR3 length: 15 amino acids. Per the germline V gene, CDR1 is DFQATT and CDR2 is SNEGSKA (reference sequence). This chain's CDR3 is CSARGTSGESGELFF. In nucleotides, the CDR3 is TGCAGTGCTAGAGGGACTAGCGGGGAATCCGGGGAGCTGTTTTTT.

The chain employs TRBV4-1 and TRBJ2-3; a possible D gene is TRBD1 (5 bases). This CDR3 has 14 amino acids. CDR1 and CDR2 (germline): MGHRA, YSYEKL. V was clipped by 3 bases and J by 3 bases, with 10 bases between them. DNA for the CDR3: TGCGCCAGCAGCCAGGCCAAGGGGACAGATACGCAGTATTTT. It encodes CASSQAKGTDTQYF.

This clonotype was counted between two and nine times. J is TRBJ2-2 and V is TRBV12-3 or TRBV12-4, with D tentatively TRBD1 (6 bases). The CDR3 covers 15 residues. Between the trimmed V and J ends, which lost 6 bases and 0 bases, there was a span of 11 bases. As DNA, the CDR3 is TGTGCCAGCAGACATCGGACAGCGAACACCGGGGAGCTGTTTTTT. It is translated as CASRHRTANTGELFF.

V gene TRBV20-1 combines with J gene TRBJ2-3; 9 bases align to TRBD2. V lost 0 bases, J lost 3 bases, and 13 bases stayed unmatched. Germline V gene lookup returns CDR1 DFQATT and CDR2 SNEGSKA (reference sequence). This CDR3 contains 18 residues. CDR3 region: CSARDSGGVRTRTDTQYF. The CDR3 bases are TGCAGTGCTAGAGATAGCGGGGGAGTTAGAACCAGAACAGATACGCAGTATTTT.

The chain links TRBV6-5 to TRBJ1-1, with D possibly TRBD1 on 5 matching bases. The germline gives CDR1 MNHEY, CDR2 SVGAGI. The CDR3 is made up of 14 amino acids. V lost 2 bases, J lost 1 base, and 8 bases lay in between. The CDR3 sequence is CASSYNRKNTEAFF. In DNA, the CDR3 is TGTGCCAGCAGTTACAACAGGAAGAACACTGAAGCTTTCTTT.

This chain links TRBV4-1 with TRBJ1-1; D might be TRBD1 (6 bases). The V and J ends lost 6 bases and 6 bases respectively, with 14 bases between them. The germline V gene encodes CDR1 MGHRA and CDR2 YSYEKL. This CDR3 is 13 amino acids long. The DNA of the CDR3 is TGCGCCAGCAGTCCTTCAGGGGACTCTGAAGCTTTCTTT. The encoded protein is CASSPSGDSEAFF.

In this sample, this clonotype turned up a few times. The chain combines TRBV6-2 or TRBV6-3 with TRBJ2-1; perhaps TRBD2 as D (5 bases). The V end lost 7 bases, the J end lost 4 bases, and 11 bases lay between the germline ends. CDR1 MNHEY and CDR2 SVGEGT come from the germline V gene. This CDR3 spans 13 amino acids. CDR3: CASTQRLYNEQFF. Here the CDR3 DNA reads TGTGCCAGCACCCAGAGACTATACAATGAGCAGTTCTTC.

V and J are TRBV7-9 and TRBJ2-5, with 8 bases identical to TRBD1. CDR1 is SEHNR and CDR2 is FQNEAQ in the germline V gene (reference sequence). This CDR3 has 14 amino acids. V lost 4 bases and J lost 4; bases outside the gene matches: 5. The CDR3 here is CASSSGQGRETQYF. Written as DNA, the CDR3 is TGTGCCAGCAGCTCAGGACAGGGTCGAGAGACCCAGTACTTC.

The V and J genes are TRBV4-1 and TRBJ2-1; a weak D match, TRBD1 (5 bases). The CDR3 totals 14 residues. CDR1 and CDR2 (germline): MGHRA, YSYEKL. The V end lost 0 bases, the J end lost 4 bases, and 7 bases lay between the germline ends. In DNA, the CDR3 is TGCGCCAGCAGCCAAGAAGGGGAATACAATGAGCAGTTCTTC. This sequence encodes CASSQEGEYNEQFF.

This rearrangement joins TRBV6-4 to TRBJ2-3; a weak D match, TRBD2 (7 bases). V lost 0 bases, J lost 5 bases, and 12 bases lay in between. This CDR3 contains 15 residues. Germline assignment: CDR1 MRHNA and CDR2 SNTAGT. The CDR3 sequence is CASSDSGGPGDTQYF. The CDR3 DNA sequence: TGTGCCAGCAGTGACTCGGGGGGGCCTGGAGATACGCAGTATTTT.

The chain is built from TRBV7-3 and TRBJ2-1; 10 bases map to TRBD2. The CDR3 has 15 amino acids. V was pared by 4 bases and J by 4 bases, with 4 bases of the junction left unmatched. Germline loops: CDR1 SGHTA, CDR2 FQGTGA. CDR3 amino acids: CASSSLAGSYNEQFF. In DNA form, the CDR3 reads TGTGCCAGCAGCTCACTAGCGGGGTCTTACAATGAGCAGTTCTTC.

There are many counts of this clonotype. V gene TRBV7-9 combines with J gene TRBJ2-3; D uncertain. Trimming cost V 7 bases and J 6 bases, with 14 bases left between them. The CDR3 totals 13 residues. Germline assignment: CDR1 SEHNR and CDR2 FQNEAQ (reference sequence). The CDR3 sequence: CASTPLVPDTQYF. As DNA, the CDR3 is TGTGCCAGCACCCCCCTCGTCCCGGATACGCAGTATTTT.

The CDR3 sequence is CASSQTVDSYEQYF. DNA for the CDR3: TGCGCCAGCAGCCAGACGGTGGATTCCTACGAGCAGTACTTC. The chain employs TRBV4-1 and TRBJ2-7; no clear D. The V gene's germline CDR1 is MGHRA and CDR2 YSYEKL. The CDR3 extends over 14 amino acids. V was clipped by 3 bases and J by 1 base, with 10 bases between them.

This clonotype was recorded a few times. V is TRBV5-1 and J is TRBJ1-1; D unresolved. V dropped 2 bases and J dropped 2 bases, with 16 bases sitting between them. The CDR3 totals 16 residues. Germline V gene data show CDR1 as SGHRS and CDR2 as YFSETQ. DNA of the CDR3: TGCGCCAGCAGCTTTGTCAGGCTCCAAGGAAACACTGAAGCTTTCTTT. This sequence encodes CASSFVRLQGNTEAFF.

There are a few counts of this clonotype. The chain combines TRBV7-9 with TRBJ2-5; D unresolved. V was clipped by 3 bases and J by 1 base, with 15 bases between them. This CDR3 region has 16 residues. Germline V gene lookup returns CDR1 SEHNR and CDR2 FQNEAQ (reference sequence). The CDR3 coding sequence is TGTGCCAGCAGCTTTTTGGCGAGGCGAGGCCAAGAGACCCAGTACTTC. Residues: CASSFLARRGQETQYF. The whole variable domain, remainder taken from reference TRBV7-9 and TRBJ2-5, is DTGVSQNPRHKITKRGQNVTFRCDPISEHNRLYWYRQTLGQGPEFLTYFQNEAQLEKSRLLSDRFSAERPKGSFSTLEIQRTEQGDSAMYLCASSFLARRGQETQYFGPGTRLLVL.

The rearrangement uses TRBV29-1 and TRBJ2-1, with 11 nucleotides matching TRBD1. CDR3 length: 10 residues. V lost 4 bases to trimming and J lost 16 bases; unmatched junction nucleotides: 3. Germline CDR1 SQVTM, CDR2 ANQGSEA. The chain's CDR3 is CSVAGQGGFF. DNA for the CDR3: TGCAGCGTTGCGGGACAGGGGGGCTTCTTC.

This clonotype was seen only a few times. The chain has TRBV7-3 and TRBJ2-3; 8 positions match TRBD2. The length of the CDR3 is 15 residues. The germline gives CDR1 SGHTA, CDR2 FQGTGA. Trimming cost V 5 bases and J 1 base; bases outside gene matches: 5. The CDR3 DNA sequence: TGTGCCAGCAGCCCGGGACTAGGCCGCACAGATACGCAGTATTTT. This codes for CASSPGLGRTDTQYF.

This clonotype has ten or more counts. In nucleotides, the CDR3 is TGTGCCAGCAGCCTTCATCCCGGAACAGGGAACTACGAGCAGTACGTC. Protein sequence: CASSLHPGTGNYEQYV. The chain carries TRBV6-6 and TRBJ2-7; possible D gene TRBD1, 6 bases. This CDR3 comprises 16 residues. The V end lost 6 bases, the J end lost 3 bases, and 21 bases lay between the germline ends. From germline, CDR1 is MNHNY and CDR2 SVGAGI (reference sequence).

The table lists this clonotype with a few counts. This chain joins TRBV6-1 and TRBJ2-1; 9 bases map to TRBD1. The CDR3 runs to 15 residues. Germline CDR1 and CDR2: MNHNS and SASEGT. Trimming took 4 bases from V and 3 from J; bases not matched to a gene: 4. CDR3 in amino acids: CASSGGQGDYNEQFF. CDR3 coding DNA: TGTGCCAGCAGTGGGGGACAGGGAGACTACAATGAGCAGTTCTTC.

V is TRBV6-2 or TRBV6-3 and J is TRBJ1-5; tentative D call: TRBD1 (6 bases). The V end was cut by 6 bases, the J end by 5 bases, with 17 bases between. Per the germline V gene, CDR1 is MNHEY and CDR2 is SVGEGT. This CDR3 is 15 amino acids long. The CDR3 is CASSPIRDNDQPQHF. CDR3 DNA: TGTGCCAGCAGCCCTATCCGGGACAACGATCAGCCCCAGCATTTT.

The CDR3 nucleotides are TGTGCCAGCAGCAATTTACCCGGGACAGGAGGCACAGATACGCAGTATTTT. Its translation: CASSNLPGTGGTDTQYF. The V gene is TRBV11-3, the J gene TRBJ2-3, with 8 nucleotides matching TRBD1. J gave up 1 base and V 5 bases, and 11 bases lay outside the gene matches. There are 17 residues in the CDR3. Looked up from germline, CDR1 is SGHNT and CDR2 is YENEEA.

This clonotype was observed a single time. The chain carries TRBV5-4 and TRBJ2-7, with D perhaps matching TRBD1 or TRBD2 (5 bases each). Germline loops: CDR1 SGHNT, CDR2 YYREEE (reference sequence). Trimming stripped 0 bases from V and 7 bases from J, with 8 bases between. The CDR3 has 12 amino acids. CDR3 loop: CASSLGGREQYV. The CDR3, as DNA: TGTGCCAGCAGCTTGGGGGGACGGGAGCAGTACGTC.

The chain links TRBV9 to TRBJ2-1; TRBD2 matches 7 bases. CDR3 size: 13 residues. Germline assignment: CDR1 SGDLS and CDR2 YYNGEE. Losses at the gene ends were 3 bases for V and 7 bases for J; bases not matched to a gene: 4. CDR3 nucleotides: TGTGCCAGCAGCGACTCAGCGGGGAATGAGCAGTTCTTC. Translation: CASSDSAGNEQFF. Full variable domain (outside the CDR3, taken from reference TRBV9 and TRBJ2-1): DSGVTQTPKHLITATGQRVTLRCSPRSGDLSVYWYQQSLDQGLQFLIQYYNGEERAKGNILERFSAQQFPDLHSELNLSSLELGDSALYFCASSDSAGNEQFFGPGTRLTVL.

This chain uses TRBV9 with TRBJ2-1, with 8 bases matching TRBD2. Germline loops: CDR1 SGDLS, CDR2 YYNGEE. V trimming: 0 bases; J trimming: 4 bases; junction bases outside the gene matches: 3. The CDR3 length is 15 residues. For the CDR3, the DNA is TGTGCCAGCAGCGTAGGCGGGGGGATATACAATGAGCAGTTCTTC. Its translation: CASSVGGGIYNEQFF.

This clonotype turned up a few times. V usage is TRBV18 and J usage is TRBJ1-1; 9 bases agree with TRBD1. Germline assignment: CDR1 KGHSH and CDR2 LQKENI. Unmatched junction bases numbered 5, after V lost 6 bases and J lost 6 bases. The CDR3 covers 13 residues. CDR3 region: CASSRDRVSEAFF. In DNA, the CDR3 is TGTGCCAGCTCCCGGGACAGGGTGTCTGAAGCTTTCTTT.